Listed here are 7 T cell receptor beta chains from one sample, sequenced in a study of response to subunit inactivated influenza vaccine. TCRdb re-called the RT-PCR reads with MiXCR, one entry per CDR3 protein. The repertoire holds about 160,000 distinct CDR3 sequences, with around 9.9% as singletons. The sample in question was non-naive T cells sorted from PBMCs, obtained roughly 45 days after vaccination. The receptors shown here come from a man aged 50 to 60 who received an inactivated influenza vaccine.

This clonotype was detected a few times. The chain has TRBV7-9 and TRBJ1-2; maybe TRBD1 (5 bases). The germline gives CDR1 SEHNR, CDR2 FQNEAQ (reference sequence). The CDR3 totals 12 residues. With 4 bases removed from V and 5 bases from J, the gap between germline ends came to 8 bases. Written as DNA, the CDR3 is TGTGCCAGCAGCTCGACAGTTTATGGCTACACCTTC. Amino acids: CASSSTVYGYTF.

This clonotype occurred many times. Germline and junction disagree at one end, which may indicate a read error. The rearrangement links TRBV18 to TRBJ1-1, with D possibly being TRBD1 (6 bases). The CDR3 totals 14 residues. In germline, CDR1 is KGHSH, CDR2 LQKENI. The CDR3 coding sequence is TGCGCCAGCAGCCCCGGGACATCGAACACTGAAGCTTTCTTT. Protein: CASSPGTSNTEAFF.

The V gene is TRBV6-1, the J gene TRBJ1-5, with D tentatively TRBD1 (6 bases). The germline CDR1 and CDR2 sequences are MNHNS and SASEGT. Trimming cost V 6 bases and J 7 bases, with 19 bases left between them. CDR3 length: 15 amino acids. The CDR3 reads CASRRDPGGTQPQHF. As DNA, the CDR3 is TGTGCCAGCAGAAGGGACCCCGGGGGCACCCAGCCCCAGCATTTT.

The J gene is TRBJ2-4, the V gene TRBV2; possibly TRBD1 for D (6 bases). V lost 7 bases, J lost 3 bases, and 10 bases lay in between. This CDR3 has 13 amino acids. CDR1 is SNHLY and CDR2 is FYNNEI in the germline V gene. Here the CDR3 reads CASTTTGKNIQYF. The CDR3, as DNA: TGTGCCAGCACAACGACAGGCAAAAACATTCAGTACTTC.

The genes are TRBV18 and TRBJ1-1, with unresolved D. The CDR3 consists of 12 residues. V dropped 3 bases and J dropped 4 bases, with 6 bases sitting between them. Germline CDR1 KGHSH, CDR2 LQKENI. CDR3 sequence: CASSPYSTEAFF. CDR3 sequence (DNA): TGTGCCAGCTCACCCTACAGCACTGAAGCTTTCTTT.

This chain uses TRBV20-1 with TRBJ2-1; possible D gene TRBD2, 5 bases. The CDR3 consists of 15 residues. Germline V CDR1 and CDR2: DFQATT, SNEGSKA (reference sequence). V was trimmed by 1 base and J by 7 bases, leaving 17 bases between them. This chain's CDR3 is CSARVSRRETNEQFF. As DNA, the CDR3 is TGCAGTGCTAGAGTGAGTCGAAGGGAGACGAATGAGCAGTTCTTC.

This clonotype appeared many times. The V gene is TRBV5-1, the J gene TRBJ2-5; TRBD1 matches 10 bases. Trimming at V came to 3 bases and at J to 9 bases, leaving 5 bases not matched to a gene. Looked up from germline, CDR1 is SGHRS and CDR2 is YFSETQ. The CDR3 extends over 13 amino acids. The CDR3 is CASSWDRGTAQYF. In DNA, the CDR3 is TGCGCCAGCAGCTGGGACAGGGGAACGGCCCAGTACTTC.